Below, 28 T cell receptor beta chains from the same sample are listed, as sequenced in a study of CD8+ T cells in alopecia areata. RNA extraction was followed by reverse transcription into cDNA, which acted as the sequencing template. Here immunoSEQ multiplex PCR was the method, and the copy in TCRdb shows in-frame clones only, minus some. The sample shows about 190,000 clones, roughly 60% of them seen only once. The treatment here: oral pan-JAK inhibitor, 5-10 mg twice daily. Sequenced material: CD4+ T cells sorted from blood, taken at week 24, from a patient treated with tofacitinib. These receptors were obtained from a human donor with alopecia areata.

Worth noting for this clone: Within the sample, other DNA sequences also encode this same CDR3. The chain links TRBV5-1 to TRBJ2-5; a weak D match, TRBD2 (6 bases). V lost 2 bases to trimming and J lost 2 bases, with 10 bases between them. The CDR3 contains 14 residues. The V gene's germline CDR1 is SGHRS and CDR2 YFSETQ. The CDR3, as DNA: TGCGCCAGCAGCTTCGGGGGAACGCAAGAGACCCAGTACTTC. Amino acid sequence: CASSFGGTQETQYF.

In this sample, this clone turned up a few times. The V and J genes are TRBV14 and TRBJ2-1; the D gene is possibly TRBD2 (6 bases). The germline V gene has CDR1 SGHDN and CDR2 FVKESK. Between the trimmed V and J ends, which lost 4 bases and 3 bases, there was a span of 16 bases. The CDR3 consists of 16 residues. The CDR3 DNA sequence: TGTGCCAGCAGCCTTTTACGGGGCGGGGACTACAATGAGCAGTTCTTC. Translating gives CASSLLRGGDYNEQFF. The full variable domain, its missing parts supplied by reference TRBV14 and TRBJ2-1, is EAGVTQFPSHSVIEKGQTVTLRCDPISGHDNLYWYRRVMGKEIKFLLHFVKESKQDESGMPNNRFLAERTGGTYSTLKVQPAELEDSGVYFCASSLLRGGDYNEQFFGPGTRLTVL.

This clone was seen a few times. This chain joins TRBV7-2 and TRBJ2-2; D may match TRBD1 or TRBD2 (5 bases each). The germline V and J ends were trimmed by 5 bases and 1 base, with 8 bases remaining between them. The germline gives CDR1 SGHTA, CDR2 FQGNSA. The CDR3 consists of 14 residues. The CDR3 bases are TGTGCCAGCAGCCGGGACGGGAACACCGGGGAGCTGTTTTTT. This translates into CASSRDGNTGELFF. The variable domain in full, completed from reference TRBV7-2 and TRBJ2-2, reads GAGVSQSPSNKVTEKGKDVELRCDPISGHTALYWYRQSLGQGLEFLIYFQGNSAPDKSGLPSDRFSAERTGGSVSTLTIQRTQQEDSAVYLCASSRDGNTGELFFGEGSRLTVL.

This clone was seen many times. V usage is TRBV7-2 and J usage is TRBJ2-1; D gene unclear. The CDR3 contains 12 residues. Trimming left V 4 bases short and J 7 bases short, with 8 bases between. Germline CDR1 reads SGHTA; CDR2 reads FQGNSA. CDR3 in amino acids: CASSSRPNEQFF. The CDR3 region has the DNA TGTGCCAGCAGCTCCCGGCCTAATGAGCAGTTCTTC.

The rearrangement uses TRBV7-2 and TRBJ2-7; 7 bases agree with TRBD1. Germline V gene lookup returns CDR1 SGHTA and CDR2 FQGNSA. CDR3 length: 14 amino acids. Trimming removed 7 bases from V and 7 bases from J; junction bases left unmatched: 13. The CDR3 sequence is CASNVDRARAEQYF. The DNA of the CDR3 is TGTGCCAGCAACGTAGACAGGGCAAGGGCTGAGCAGTACTTC.

The chain uses TRBV29-1 and TRBJ1-4; no firm D call. Germline V gene sequence: CDR1 SQVTM, CDR2 ANQGSEA. This CDR3 has 11 residues. The ends were cut back, 7 bases at V and 7 bases at J, with 10 bases in the middle. CDR3: CSAGGREKLFF. The DNA for the CDR3 is TGCAGCGCCGGAGGTCGTGAAAAACTGTTTTTT.

This clone was detected only a few times. The chain couples TRBV5-6 to TRBJ2-5; D perhaps matches TRBD1 (6 bases). The CDR3 has 14 residues. V was clipped by 4 bases and J by 7 bases, with 17 bases between them. The germline V gene has CDR1 SGHDT and CDR2 YYEEEE. This CDR3 is CASSPGTPDGTQYF. DNA of the CDR3: TGTGCCAGCAGCCCCGGGACACCCGACGGGACCCAGTACTTC.

With regard to this clone: Other DNA sequences within the sample encode an identical CDR3. The rearrangement links TRBV5-1 to TRBJ2-7; D gene uncertain. Trimming removed 0 bases at V and 3 bases at J, with 4 bases between. The CDR3 is 12 amino acids. In germline, CDR1 is SGHRS, CDR2 YFSETQ. In DNA, the CDR3 is TGCGCCAGCAGCTTGGAAGGCTACGAGCAGTACTTC. Protein product: CASSLEGYEQYF.

V is TRBV20-1 and J is TRBJ2-1; D gene ambiguous. V lost 8 bases and J lost 2, with 4 bases in between. The CDR3 runs 10 residues. Germline V gives CDR1 DFQATT, CDR2 SNEGSKA (reference sequence). CDR3 residues: CSMAYNEQFF. CDR3 bases: TGCAGTATGGCCTACAATGAGCAGTTCTTC.

In its sample, this clone was seen once. The chain combines TRBV27 with TRBJ1-2; D gene uncertain. In germline, CDR1 is MNHEY, CDR2 SMNVEV (reference sequence). The V end was cut by 8 bases, the J end by 4 bases, with 11 bases between. The CDR3 consists of 12 residues. Here the CDR3 DNA reads TGTGCCAGCGGACGGGATGGCTATGGCTACACCTTC. Translating gives CASGRDGYGYTF.

The chain links TRBV30 to TRBJ2-7, with D uncertain. Germline CDR1 is GTSNPN and CDR2 is SVGIG (reference sequence). V was cut by 0 bases and J by 7 bases, with 13 bases left in between. CDR3 length: 13 residues. The CDR3 loop reads CAWSVDPTREQYF. In DNA, the CDR3 is TGTGCCTGGAGTGTCGATCCTACAAGGGAGCAGTACTTC.

The sample holds a few counts of this clone. The chain uses TRBV2 and TRBJ2-7; 7 bases are a match to TRBD1. Germline V gives CDR1 SNHLY, CDR2 FYNNEI. With V trimmed by 4 bases and J by 5 bases, 11 bases remained unmatched. The CDR3 runs to 15 residues. The CDR3 DNA reads TGTGCCAGCAGTGTGAGGGGGCCTCCCGGAAACGAGCAGTACTTC. Translating it yields CASSVRGPPGNEQYF. The full variable domain, its missing parts supplied by reference TRBV2 and TRBJ2-7, is EPEVTQTPSHQVTQMGQEVILRCVPISNHLYFYWYRQILGQKVEFLVSFYNNEISEKSEIFDDQFSVERPDGSNFTLKIRSTKLEDSAMYFCASSVRGPPGNEQYFGPGTRLTVT.

The chain combines TRBV4-3 with TRBJ2-2, with D hard to call. Germline CDR1 LGHNA, CDR2 YSLEER. V was cut by 1 base and J by 6 bases, with 3 bases left in between. The CDR3 runs to 12 residues. The CDR3 here is CASSQGPGELFF. In nucleotides, the CDR3 is TGCGCCAGCAGCCAAGGACCCGGGGAGCTGTTTTTT.

This clone is judged medium-sized. V gene TRBV7-3 combines with J gene TRBJ2-2, with D possibly TRBD1 on 6 matching bases. Germline V CDR1 and CDR2: SGHTA, FQGTGA. The CDR3 length is 12 residues. V was cut by 3 bases and J by 8 bases, with 7 bases left in between. The CDR3 DNA follows: TGTGCCAGCAGCTTTGGACAGGGGGAGCTGTTTTTT. Residues: CASSFGQGELFF.

In its sample, this clone was seen a few times. The chain employs TRBV30 and TRBJ1-2; unclear D gene. Germline CDR1 reads GTSNPN; CDR2 reads SVGIG (reference sequence). Trimming stripped 1 base from V and 5 bases from J, with 14 bases between. This CDR3 is built from 14 residues. The chain's CDR3 is CAWSARRTSYGYTF. CDR3 nucleotide sequence: TGTGCCTGGAGTGCTCGAAGGACTTCATATGGCTACACCTTC.

A few counts support this clone. The chain has TRBV29-1 and TRBJ2-3; 9 positions match TRBD2. V lost 4 bases and J lost 3; bases outside the gene matches: 2. This CDR3 region has 13 residues. In germline, CDR1 is SQVTM, CDR2 ANQGSEA. The CDR3 reads CSVAGLATDTQYF. In DNA, the CDR3 is TGCAGCGTTGCGGGACTAGCTACAGATACGCAGTATTTT.

This sequence joins TRBV6-5 and TRBJ2-3; TRBD1 aligns across 9 bases. Germline CDR1 and CDR2: MNHEY and SVGAGI. Trimming took 7 bases from V and 1 from J; bases not matched to a gene: 6. CDR3 length: 15 residues. The CDR3 is CASTPTGGGTDTQYF. The CDR3 DNA reads as TGTGCCAGCACCCCGACAGGGGGGGGCACAGATACGCAGTATTTT.

The gene calls are TRBV7-3 and TRBJ2-1, with D possibly TRBD2 on 5 matching bases. Trimming left V 2 bases short and J 5 bases short, with 10 bases between. This CDR3 spans 14 amino acids. Germline CDR1 and CDR2: SGHTA and FQGTGA. The CDR3 is CASSLQVGNNEQFF. The CDR3 DNA reads TGTGCCAGCAGCTTACAGGTCGGGAACAATGAGCAGTTCTTC.

This rearrangement joins TRBV10-3 to TRBJ2-2; D call uncertain. Trimming shortened V by 8 bases and J by 1 base, and 8 bases separated the two germline ends. CDR1 and CDR2 from the germline V gene are ENHRY and SYGVKD. CDR3 length equals 13 residues. The CDR3 region has the DNA TGTGCCATCCAGTGGGGGAACACCGGGGAGCTGTTTTTT. Its translation is CAIQWGNTGELFF.

This clone was observed once. The chain has TRBV6-6 and TRBJ2-7; 7 nucleotides match TRBD1. CDR1 and CDR2 from the germline V gene are MNHNY and SVGAGI (reference sequence). V trimming: 7 bases; J trimming: 2 bases; junction bases outside the gene matches: 11. This CDR3 is built from 15 residues. Here the CDR3 reads CASTTTTGATYEQYF. DNA of the CDR3: TGTGCCAGCACTACTACCACAGGGGCCACCTACGAGCAGTACTTC.

J is TRBJ1-6 and V is TRBV2; tentative D call: TRBD1 (6 bases). The germline V gene encodes CDR1 SNHLY and CDR2 FYNNEI. This CDR3 is 16 amino acids long. Trimming stripped 6 bases from V and 0 bases from J, with 12 bases between. The CDR3 DNA reads TGTGCCAGCAGCGAACAGGGAGCCTCCTATAATTCACCCCTCCACTTT. Residues: CASSEQGASYNSPLHF.

In its sample, this clone was seen a few times. The CDR3: CASSLGTTYNEQFF. For the CDR3, the DNA is TGTGCCAGCAGCCTAGGGACCACCTACAATGAGCAGTTCTTC. J is TRBJ2-1 and V is TRBV11-2; either TRBD1 or TRBD2 may fit D (5 bases each). Germline CDR1 SGHAT, CDR2 FQNNGV. CDR3 length: 14 residues. The V and J ends lost 5 bases and 2 bases respectively, with 10 bases between them.

This clone was observed a single time. The chain joins TRBV29-1 to TRBJ2-3; the D is unclear. Germline V gene lookup returns CDR1 SQVTM and CDR2 ANQGSEA. Trimming pared 3 bases from V and 10 bases from J, leaving 17 bases between. The CDR3 loop spans 13 amino acids. The CDR3 loop is CSVEMDSVYAQYF. The CDR3 coding sequence is TGCAGCGTTGAGATGGATTCGGTGTATGCGCAGTATTTT.

The V and J genes are TRBV29-1 and TRBJ1-2; 8 nucleotides match TRBD1. CDR1 is SQVTM, CDR2 ANQGSEA, per germline. The CDR3 is 12 amino acids. J gave up 4 bases and V 4 bases, and 2 bases lay outside the gene matches. CDR3 residues: CSVGGQGYGYTF. CDR3 in DNA: TGCAGCGTTGGAGGACAGGGCTATGGCTACACCTTC.

The CDR3 DNA follows: TGTGCCAGCAAGGAGGGGAATCAGCCCCAGCATTTT. Translating gives CASKEGNQPQHF. The V gene is TRBV2, the J gene TRBJ1-5, with D possibly being TRBD1 (5 bases). Germline loops: CDR1 SNHLY, CDR2 FYNNEI. The CDR3 has 12 residues. V was clipped by 7 bases and J by 4 bases, with 8 bases between them. Combining the CDR3 with reference TRBV2 and TRBJ1-5 gives the whole variable domain EPEVTQTPSHQVTQMGQEVILRCVPISNHLYFYWYRQILGQKVEFLVSFYNNEISEKSEIFDDQFSVERPDGSNFTLKIRSTKLEDSAMYFCASKEGNQPQHFGDGTRLSIL.

This chain uses TRBV2 with TRBJ2-1, with 12 bases identical to TRBD2. Germline V lookup: CDR1 SNHLY, CDR2 FYNNEI. J gave up 1 base and V 3 bases, and 19 bases lay outside the gene matches. The CDR3 length is 22 residues. The CDR3 sequence is CASSEAPRRASGGAVSYNEQFF. CDR3 nucleotides: TGTGCCAGCAGTGAGGCACCGAGGAGGGCTAGCGGGGGGGCCGTTTCCTACAATGAGCAGTTCTTC.

The chain employs TRBV5-1 and TRBJ1-1; the D gene is possibly TRBD1 (6 bases). V was shortened by 5 bases and J by 1 base, with 12 bases between the two germline ends. The CDR3 consists of 14 residues. Per germline, CDR1 SGHRS and CDR2 YFSETQ. The CDR3 protein is CASREAQGNTEAFF. The CDR3 nucleotides are TGCGCCAGCAGAGAGGCACAGGGGAACACTGAAGCTTTCTTT.

This clone has just a few counts. The genes are TRBV5-1 and TRBJ2-2; perhaps TRBD1 as D (6 bases). Between the trimmed V and J ends, which lost 0 bases and 5 bases, there was a span of 8 bases. CDR3 size: 14 residues. Germline CDR1 SGHRS, CDR2 YFSETQ. The CDR3 here is CASSLAGDTGELFF. As DNA, the CDR3 is TGCGCCAGCAGCTTGGCAGGGGATACCGGGGAGCTGTTTTTT.